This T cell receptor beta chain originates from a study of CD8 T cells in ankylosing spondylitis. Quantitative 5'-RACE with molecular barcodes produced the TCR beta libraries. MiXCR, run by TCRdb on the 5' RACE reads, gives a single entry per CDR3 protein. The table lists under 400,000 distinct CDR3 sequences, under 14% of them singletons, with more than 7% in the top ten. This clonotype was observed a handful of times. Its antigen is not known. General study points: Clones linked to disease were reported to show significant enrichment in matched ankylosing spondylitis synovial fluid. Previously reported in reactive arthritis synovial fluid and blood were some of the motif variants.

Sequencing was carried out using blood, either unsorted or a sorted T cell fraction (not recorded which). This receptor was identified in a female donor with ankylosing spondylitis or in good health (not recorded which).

The CDR3 DNA sequence: TGTGCCAGCAGCCAAGATCGCCCCCTTGCTTGGAGCGATAGGAATGAGCAGTTCTTC. Protein sequence: CASSQDRPLAWSDRNEQFF. The chain links TRBV14 to TRBJ2-1; D is unclear. Germline assignment: CDR1 SGHDN and CDR2 FVKESK. V dropped 0 bases and J dropped 7 bases, with 25 bases sitting between them. This CDR3 contains 19 residues.